This T cell receptor beta chain was found in a study of beta chain features in type 1 diabetes. Of the isolated RNA, all was reverse transcribed, and so the sequenced material was expressed TCRB transcripts. The data were produced by immunoSEQ multiplex PCR, yet TCRdb's version contains in-frame clones alone and is incomplete. The sample yields about 320,000 clones, 11% to 15% seen once. This clone occurred a few times. CDR3 length: 12 residues. With V trimmed by 0 bases and J by 5 bases, 0 bases remained unmatched. CDR1 is GTSNPN, CDR2 SVGIG, per germline (reference sequence). Sequenced: central memory CD4+ T cells from blood. This sequence joins TRBV30 and TRBJ2-5; 7 bases match TRBD1. The sequence was collected from a man younger than 40 in good health. CDR3 in amino acids: CAWSVQGETQYF. The CDR3 region has the DNA TGTGCCTGGAGTGTACAGGGGGAGACCCAGTACTTC.